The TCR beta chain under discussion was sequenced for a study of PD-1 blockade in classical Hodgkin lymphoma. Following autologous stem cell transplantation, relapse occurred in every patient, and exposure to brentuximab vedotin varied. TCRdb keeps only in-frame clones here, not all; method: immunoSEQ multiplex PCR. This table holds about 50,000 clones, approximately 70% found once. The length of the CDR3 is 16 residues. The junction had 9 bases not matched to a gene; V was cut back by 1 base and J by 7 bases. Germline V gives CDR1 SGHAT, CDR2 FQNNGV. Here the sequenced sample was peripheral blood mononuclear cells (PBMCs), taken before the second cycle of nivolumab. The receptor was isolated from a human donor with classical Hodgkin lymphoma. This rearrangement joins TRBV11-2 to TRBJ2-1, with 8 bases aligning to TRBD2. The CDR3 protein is CASSLGPAGELNEQFF. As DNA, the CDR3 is TGTGCCAGCAGCTTAGGGCCAGCGGGGGAGCTAAATGAGCAGTTCTTC.